These 10 T cell receptor beta chains were sequenced from one sample in a study of blood T cells in healthy people across ages. Then a second PCR, running roughly 6 to 12 cycles, was carried out with a sample-barcoded 5' primer and a J-beta primer mix. From the 5' RACE reads, TCRdb called clonotypes with MiXCR, one entry per CDR3 protein. Of about 730,000 distinct CDR3 sequences detected, roughly two fifths appear once; the ten largest clones hold roughly 20%. Sequenced material: blood. The receptors originated from an older woman in good health.

The rearrangement joins TRBV7-6 to TRBJ1-2; D call uncertain. The V end was cut by 3 bases, the J end by 6 bases, with 8 bases between. Germline V CDR1 and CDR2: SGHVS, FNYEAQ. CDR3 length: 12 residues. The CDR3 coding sequence is TGTGCCAGCAGCTTGATCGGCGATGGCTACACCTTC. Translation gives CASSLIGDGYTF.

The chain uses TRBV28 and TRBJ2-6; D not resolved. Trimming removed 6 bases from V and 3 bases from J, with 9 bases in between. From germline, CDR1 is MDHEN and CDR2 SYDVKM. The CDR3 spans 14 residues. In DNA form, the CDR3 reads TGTGCCAGCAGCTCCCCACATGGGGCCAACGTCCTGACTTTC. It translates to CASSSPHGANVLTF.

V gene TRBV7-2 combines with J gene TRBJ2-5; TRBD2 matches at 11 bases. The germline gives CDR1 SGHTA, CDR2 FQGNSA. The V and J ends lost 2 bases and 2 bases, in that order; junction bases with no gene match: 4. CDR3 length: 16 amino acids. CDR3 DNA: TGTGCCAGCAGCTTAACTAGCGGGGGATTGCAAGAGACCCAGTACTTC. It encodes CASSLTSGGLQETQYF.

In its sample, this clonotype was seen a few times. This chain joins TRBV10-3 and TRBJ1-4, with D possibly matching TRBD1 (5 bases). Trimming cost V 0 bases and J 4 bases, with 6 bases left between them. CDR1 is ENHRY and CDR2 is SYGVKD in the germline V gene. This CDR3 contains 14 residues. The CDR3 region is CAISESGLNEKLFF. Here the CDR3 DNA reads TGTGCCATCAGTGAGTCGGGGCTTAATGAAAAACTGTTTTTT.

This chain joins TRBV12-3 or TRBV12-4 and TRBJ1-1, with 7 bases that match TRBD1. V was clipped by 5 bases and J by 8 bases; unmatched bases: 5. This CDR3 contains 12 residues. This chain's CDR3 is CASSIHRGEAFF. DNA of the CDR3: TGTGCCAGCAGTATCCACAGGGGAGAAGCTTTCTTT.

V is TRBV6-2 or TRBV6-3 and J is TRBJ2-2; D gene ambiguous. The V and J ends lost 6 bases and 4 bases respectively, with 6 bases between them. Germline CDR1 and CDR2: MNHEY and SVGEGT. The CDR3 is made up of 12 amino acids. The DNA for the CDR3 is TGTGCCAGCAGGGTCAGCACCGGGGAGCTGTTTTTT. This gives the protein CASRVSTGELFF.

The chain carries TRBV5-1 and TRBJ1-6; 8 bases align to TRBD1. This CDR3 spans 14 amino acids. Trimming at V came to 4 bases and at J to 12 bases, leaving 9 bases not matched to a gene. The germline CDR1 and CDR2 sequences are SGHRS and YFSETQ. The CDR3 region is CASSADRAQGPLHF. The CDR3, as DNA: TGCGCCAGCAGCGCGGACAGGGCACAAGGACCCCTCCACTTT.

In its sample, this clonotype was seen a few times. The genes are TRBV28 and TRBJ2-7; D is perhaps TRBD1 or TRBD2 (5 bases each). The CDR3 length is 18 residues. Germline V CDR1 and CDR2: MDHEN, SYDVKM. V was cut by 8 bases and J by 1 base, with 27 bases left in between. CDR3 nucleotide sequence: TGTGCCAGCCTCCCGGGGCAGGGTCTTGGGGCAGGGTCCTACGAGCAGTACTTC. It translates to CASLPGQGLGAGSYEQYF.

V usage is TRBV20-1 and J usage is TRBJ2-1; TRBD1 aligns across 8 bases. Germline CDR1 and CDR2: DFQATT and SNEGSKA (reference sequence). Trimming took 0 bases from V and 6 from J; bases not matched to a gene: 10. CDR3 length: 16 amino acids. The CDR3 protein is CSARDLVTGALNEQFF. The CDR3 DNA is TGCAGTGCTAGAGATCTGGTGACAGGGGCTCTCAATGAGCAGTTCTTC.

Only a few counts were recorded for this clonotype. In nucleotides, the CDR3 is TGTGCCAGCTCCGATCCATGGACTGAAGCTTTCTTT. Amino acids: CASSDPWTEAFF. The chain uses TRBV3-1 and TRBJ1-1; D not certain. Germline V CDR1 and CDR2: LGHDT, YNNKEL (reference sequence). Trimming left V 8 bases short and J 5 bases short, with 12 bases between. This CDR3 has 12 amino acids.